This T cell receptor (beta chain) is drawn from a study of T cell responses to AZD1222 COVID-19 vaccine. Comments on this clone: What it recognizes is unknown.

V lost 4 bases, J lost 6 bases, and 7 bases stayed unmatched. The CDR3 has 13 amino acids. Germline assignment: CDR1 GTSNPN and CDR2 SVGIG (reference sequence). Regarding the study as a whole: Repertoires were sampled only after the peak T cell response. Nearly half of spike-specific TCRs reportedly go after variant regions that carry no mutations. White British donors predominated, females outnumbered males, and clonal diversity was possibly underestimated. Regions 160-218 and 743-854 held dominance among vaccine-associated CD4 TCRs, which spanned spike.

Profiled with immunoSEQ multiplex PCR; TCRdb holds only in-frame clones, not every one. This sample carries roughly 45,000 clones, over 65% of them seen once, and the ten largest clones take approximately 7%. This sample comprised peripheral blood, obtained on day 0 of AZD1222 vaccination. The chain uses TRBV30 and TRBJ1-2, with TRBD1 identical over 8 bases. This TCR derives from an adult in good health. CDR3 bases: TGTGCCTGGAAGACCCAGGGGGCGGATGGCTACACCTTC. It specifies CAWKTQGADGYTF. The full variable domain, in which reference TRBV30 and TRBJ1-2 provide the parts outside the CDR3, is SQTIHQWPATLVQPVGSPLSLECTVEGTSNPNLYWYRQAAGRGLQLLFYSVGIGQISSEVPQNLSASRPQDRQFILSSKKLLLSDSGFYLCAWKTQGADGYTFGSGTRLTVV.